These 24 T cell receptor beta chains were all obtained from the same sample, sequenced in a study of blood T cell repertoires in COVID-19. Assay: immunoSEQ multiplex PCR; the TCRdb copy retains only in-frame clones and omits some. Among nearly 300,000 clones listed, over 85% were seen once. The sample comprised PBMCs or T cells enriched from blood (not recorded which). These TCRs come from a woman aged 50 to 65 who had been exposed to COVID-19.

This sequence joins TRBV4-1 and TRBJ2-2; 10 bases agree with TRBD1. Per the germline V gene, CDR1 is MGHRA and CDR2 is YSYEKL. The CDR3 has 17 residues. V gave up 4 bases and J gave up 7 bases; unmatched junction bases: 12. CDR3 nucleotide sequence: TGCGCCAGCAGCCGAGTAATTGGGACAGGGGAAGTCGGGGAGCTGTTTTTT. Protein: CASSRVIGTGEVGELFF.

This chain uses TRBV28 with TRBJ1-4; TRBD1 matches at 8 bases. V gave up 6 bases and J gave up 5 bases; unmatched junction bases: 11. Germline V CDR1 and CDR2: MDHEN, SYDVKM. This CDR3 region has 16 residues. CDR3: CASRPPGTGVNEKLFF. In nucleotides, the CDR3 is TGTGCCAGCAGGCCCCCCGGGACAGGTGTGAATGAAAAACTGTTTTTT.

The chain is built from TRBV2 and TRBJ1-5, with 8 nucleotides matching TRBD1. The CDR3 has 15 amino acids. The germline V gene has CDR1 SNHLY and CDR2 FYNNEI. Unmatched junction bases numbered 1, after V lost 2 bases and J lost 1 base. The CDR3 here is CASSERTGSNQPQHF. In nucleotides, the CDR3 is TGTGCCAGCAGTGAAAGGACAGGGAGCAATCAGCCCCAGCATTTT.

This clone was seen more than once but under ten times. CDR3 in amino acids: CASSATTGGYGYTF. The CDR3 DNA reads as TGTGCCAGCAGTGCAACGACAGGGGGCTATGGCTACACCTTC. The gene calls are TRBV28 and TRBJ1-2; 9 positions agree with TRBD1. The length of the CDR3 is 14 residues. The trim removed 5 bases at V and 4 bases at J, leaving 5 bases unmatched. Germline loops: CDR1 MDHEN, CDR2 SYDVKM.

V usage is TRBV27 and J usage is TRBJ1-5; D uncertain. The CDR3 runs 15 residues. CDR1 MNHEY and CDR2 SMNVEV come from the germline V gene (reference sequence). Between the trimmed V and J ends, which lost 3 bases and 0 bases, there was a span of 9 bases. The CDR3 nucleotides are TGTGCCAGCAGTTTTTCCAGACATAGCAATCAGCCCCAGCATTTT. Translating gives CASSFSRHSNQPQHF.

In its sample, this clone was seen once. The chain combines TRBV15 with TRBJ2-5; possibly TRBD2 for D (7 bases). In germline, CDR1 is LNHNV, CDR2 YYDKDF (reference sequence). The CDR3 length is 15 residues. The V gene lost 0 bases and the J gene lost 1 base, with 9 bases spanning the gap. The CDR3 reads CATSRDGGAQETQYF. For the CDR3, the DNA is TGTGCCACCAGCAGAGATGGGGGGGCCCAAGAGACCCAGTACTTC.

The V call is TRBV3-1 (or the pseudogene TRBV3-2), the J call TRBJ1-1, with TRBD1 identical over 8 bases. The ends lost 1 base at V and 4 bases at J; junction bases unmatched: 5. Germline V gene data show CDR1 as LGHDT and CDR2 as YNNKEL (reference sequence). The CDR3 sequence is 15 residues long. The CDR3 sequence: CASSQAVQGGTEAFF. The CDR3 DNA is TGTGCCAGCAGCCAAGCCGTACAGGGGGGCACTGAAGCTTTCTTT.

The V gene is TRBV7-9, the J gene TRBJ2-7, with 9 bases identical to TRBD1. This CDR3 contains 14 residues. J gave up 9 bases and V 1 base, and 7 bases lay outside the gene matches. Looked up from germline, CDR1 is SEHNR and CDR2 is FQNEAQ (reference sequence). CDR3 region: CASSLVGTGNRQYF. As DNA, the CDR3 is TGTGCCAGCAGCTTAGTGGGGACAGGGAATAGGCAGTACTTC.

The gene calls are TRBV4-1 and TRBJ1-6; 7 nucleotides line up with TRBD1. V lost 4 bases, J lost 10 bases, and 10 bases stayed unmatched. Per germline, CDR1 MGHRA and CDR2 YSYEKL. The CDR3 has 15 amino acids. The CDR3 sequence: CASSLRQGEGSPLHF. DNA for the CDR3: TGCGCCAGCAGCCTACGACAGGGAGAAGGATCACCCCTCCACTTT.

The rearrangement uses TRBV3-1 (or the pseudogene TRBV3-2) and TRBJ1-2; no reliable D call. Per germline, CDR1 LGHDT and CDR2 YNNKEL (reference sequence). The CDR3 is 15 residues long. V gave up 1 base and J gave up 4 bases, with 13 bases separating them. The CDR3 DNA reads TGTGCCAGCAGCCAAGGCCGGGTCGGGATCTATGGCTACACCTTC. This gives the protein CASSQGRVGIYGYTF.

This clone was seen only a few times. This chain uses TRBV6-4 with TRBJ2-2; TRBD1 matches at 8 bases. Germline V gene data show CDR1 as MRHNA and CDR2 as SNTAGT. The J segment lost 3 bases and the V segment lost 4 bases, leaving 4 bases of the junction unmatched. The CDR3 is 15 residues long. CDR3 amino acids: CASSGDRGDTGELFF. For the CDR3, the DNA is TGTGCCAGCAGTGGTGACAGGGGCGACACCGGGGAGCTGTTTTTT.

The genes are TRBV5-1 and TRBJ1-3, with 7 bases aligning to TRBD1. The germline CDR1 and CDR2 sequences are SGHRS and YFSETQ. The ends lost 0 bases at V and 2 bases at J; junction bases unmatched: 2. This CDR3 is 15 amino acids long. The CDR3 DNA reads TGCGCCAGCAGCTTGGAGACAGGGACTGGAAACACCATATATTTT. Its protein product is CASSLETGTGNTIYF.

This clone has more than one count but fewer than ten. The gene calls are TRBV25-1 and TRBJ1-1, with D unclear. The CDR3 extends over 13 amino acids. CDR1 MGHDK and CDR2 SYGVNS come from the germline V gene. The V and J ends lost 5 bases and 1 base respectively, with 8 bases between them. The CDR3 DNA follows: TGTGCCAGCAGTCTGGCTGGGAACACTGAAGCTTTCTTT. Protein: CASSLAGNTEAFF.

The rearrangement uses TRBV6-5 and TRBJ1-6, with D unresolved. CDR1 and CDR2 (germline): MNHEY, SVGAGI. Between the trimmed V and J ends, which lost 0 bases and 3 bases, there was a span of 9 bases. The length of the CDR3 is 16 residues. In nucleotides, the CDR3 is TGTGCCAGCAGTTACTCTGTACACCTCTATAATTCACCCCTCCACTTT. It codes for CASSYSVHLYNSPLHF.

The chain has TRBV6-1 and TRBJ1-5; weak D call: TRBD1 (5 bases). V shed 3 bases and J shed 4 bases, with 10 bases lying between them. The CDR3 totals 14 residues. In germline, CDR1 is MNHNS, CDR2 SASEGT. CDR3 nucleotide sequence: TGTGCCAGCAGTGAGGAGACAGCAAATCAGCCCCAGCATTTT. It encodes CASSEETANQPQHF.

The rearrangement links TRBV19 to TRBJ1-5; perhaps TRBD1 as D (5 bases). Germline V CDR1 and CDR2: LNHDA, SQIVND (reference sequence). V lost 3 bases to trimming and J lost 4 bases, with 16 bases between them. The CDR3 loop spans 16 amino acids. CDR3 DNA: TGTGCCAGTAGTATTGATCAGGGTTGGGGAAATCAGCCCCAGCATTTT. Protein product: CASSIDQGWGNQPQHF.

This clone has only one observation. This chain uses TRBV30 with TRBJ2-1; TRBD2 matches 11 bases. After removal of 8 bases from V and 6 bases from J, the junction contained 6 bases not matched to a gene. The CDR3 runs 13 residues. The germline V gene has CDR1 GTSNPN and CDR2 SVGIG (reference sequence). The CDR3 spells CAQTSGDFNEQFF. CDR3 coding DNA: TGTGCCCAGACTAGCGGGGATTTCAATGAGCAGTTCTTC.

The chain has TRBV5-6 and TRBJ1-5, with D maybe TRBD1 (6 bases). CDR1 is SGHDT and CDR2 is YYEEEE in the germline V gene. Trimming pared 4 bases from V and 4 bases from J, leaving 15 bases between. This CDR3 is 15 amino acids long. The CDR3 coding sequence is TGTGCCAGCAGCCACCCCGGGACACAGAATCAGCCCCAGCATTTT. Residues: CASSHPGTQNQPQHF.

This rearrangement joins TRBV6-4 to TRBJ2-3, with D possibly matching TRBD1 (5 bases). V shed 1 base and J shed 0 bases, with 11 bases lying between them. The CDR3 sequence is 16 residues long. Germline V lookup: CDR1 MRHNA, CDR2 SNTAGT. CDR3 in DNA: TGTGCCAGCAGTGACTTTGGACATTCTAGCACAGATACGCAGTATTTT. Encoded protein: CASSDFGHSSTDTQYF.

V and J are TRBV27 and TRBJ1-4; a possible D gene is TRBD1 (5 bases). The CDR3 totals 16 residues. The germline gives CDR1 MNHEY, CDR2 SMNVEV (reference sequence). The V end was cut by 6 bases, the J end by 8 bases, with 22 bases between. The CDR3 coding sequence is TGTGCCAGCAGCCCCCGTCTGGCGGGGGGAGGCGAAAAACTGTTTTTT. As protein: CASSPRLAGGGEKLFF.

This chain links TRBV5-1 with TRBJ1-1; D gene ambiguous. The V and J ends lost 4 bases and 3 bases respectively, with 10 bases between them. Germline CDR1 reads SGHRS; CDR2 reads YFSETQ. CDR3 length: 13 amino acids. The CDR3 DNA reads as TGCGCCAGCAGCCGCCGGGATTACACTGAAGCTTTCTTT. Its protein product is CASSRRDYTEAFF.

CDR3 in DNA: TGTGCCAGCAGCTCGCAAGAGACCCAGTACTTC. Protein sequence: CASSSQETQYF. V and J are TRBV4-2 and TRBJ2-5; D call uncertain. CDR3 length: 11 amino acids. V was trimmed by 5 bases and J by 2 bases, leaving 3 bases between them. Germline CDR1 reads LGHNA; CDR2 reads YNFKEQ.

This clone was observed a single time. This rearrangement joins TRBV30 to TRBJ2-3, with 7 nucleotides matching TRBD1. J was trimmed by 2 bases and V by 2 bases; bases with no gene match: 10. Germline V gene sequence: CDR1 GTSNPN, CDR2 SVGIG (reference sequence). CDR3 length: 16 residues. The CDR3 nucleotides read TGTGCCTGGAGTAGTGTGGACAGGTGGGCCACAGATACGCAGTATTTT. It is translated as CAWSSVDRWATDTQYF.

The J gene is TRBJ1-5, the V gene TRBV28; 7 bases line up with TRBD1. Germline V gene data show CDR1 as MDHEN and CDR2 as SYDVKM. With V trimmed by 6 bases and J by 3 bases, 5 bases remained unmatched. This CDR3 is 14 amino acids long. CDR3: CASSVGTANQPQHF. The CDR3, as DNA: TGTGCCAGCAGCGTCGGGACAGCCAATCAGCCCCAGCATTTT.